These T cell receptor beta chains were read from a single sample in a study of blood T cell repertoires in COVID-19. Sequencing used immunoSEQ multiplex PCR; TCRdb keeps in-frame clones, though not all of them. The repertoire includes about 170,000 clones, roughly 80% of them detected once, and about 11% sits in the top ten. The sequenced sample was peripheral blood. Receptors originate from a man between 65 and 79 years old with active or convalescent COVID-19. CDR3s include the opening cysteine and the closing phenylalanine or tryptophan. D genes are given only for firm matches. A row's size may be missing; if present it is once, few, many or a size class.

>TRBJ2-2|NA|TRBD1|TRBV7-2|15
CASSQTGANTGELFF
TGTGCCAGCAGCCAGACAGGGGCGAACACCGGGGAGCTGTTTTTT
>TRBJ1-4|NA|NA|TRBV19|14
CASSTAAAGEKLFF
TGTGCCAGTAGTACGGCGGCGGCCGGTGAAAAACTGTTTTTT
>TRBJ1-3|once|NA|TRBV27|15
CASSFRGTSGNTIYF
TGTGCCAGCAGTTTTCGCGGAACCTCTGGAAACACCATATATTTT
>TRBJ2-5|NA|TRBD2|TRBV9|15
CASSVREGLSETQYF
TGTGCCAGCAGCGTAAGGGAGGGGCTCTCAGAGACCCAGTACTTC
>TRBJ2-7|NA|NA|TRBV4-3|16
CASSQDAGSPTREQYF
TGCGCCAGCAGCCAAGATGCAGGCAGCCCAACTCGGGAGCAGTACTTC
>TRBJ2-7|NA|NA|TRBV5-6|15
CASSSRRVSSYEQYF
TGTGCCAGCAGTAGCCGCAGGGTTTCATCGTACGAGCAGTACTTC
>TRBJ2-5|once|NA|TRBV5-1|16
CASSLSSSSGQETQYF
TGCGCCAGCAGCTTGAGCAGTAGTAGCGGACAAGAGACCCAGTACTTC
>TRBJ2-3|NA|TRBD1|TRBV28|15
CASSLLDRETDTQYF
TGTGCCAGCAGTTTACTCGACAGGGAGACAGATACGCAGTATTTT
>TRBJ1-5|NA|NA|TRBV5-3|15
CARSFRTASNQPQHF
TGTGCCAGAAGCTTTAGGACAGCTAGCAATCAGCCCCAGCATTTT
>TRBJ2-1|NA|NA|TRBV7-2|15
CASSLVAVSYNEQFF
TGTGCCAGCAGCTTAGTAGCGGTCTCCTACAATGAGCAGTTCTTC
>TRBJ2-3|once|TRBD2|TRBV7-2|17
CASSLSASGGAGDTQYF
TGTGCCAGCAGCTTATCAGCTAGCGGGGGGGCTGGAGATACGCAGTATTTT
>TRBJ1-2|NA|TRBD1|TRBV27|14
CASRPDRVNYGYTF
TGTGCCAGCAGGCCCGACAGGGTGAACTATGGCTACACCTTC
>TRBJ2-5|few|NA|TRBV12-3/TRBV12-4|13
CASSLVQTETQYF
TGTGCCAGCAGTTTGGTACAGACAGAGACCCAGTACTTC
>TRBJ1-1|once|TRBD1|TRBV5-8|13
CASSRTGNTEAFF
TGTGCCAGCAGTCGGACAGGGAACACTGAAGCTTTCTTT
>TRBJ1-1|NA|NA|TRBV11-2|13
CASSLDRERESFF
TGTGCCAGCAGCTTAGATCGAGAACGTGAATCTTTCTTT
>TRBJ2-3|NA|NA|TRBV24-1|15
CATSDGQMSTDTQYF
TGTGCCACCAGTGATGGCCAGATGAGCACAGATACGCAGTATTTT
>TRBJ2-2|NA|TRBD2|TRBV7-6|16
CASRSAGAANTGELFF
TGTGCCAGCAGGTCAGCGGGAGCGGCGAACACCGGGGAGCTGTTTTTT
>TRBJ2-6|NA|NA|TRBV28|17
CASTKVGYSSGANVLTF
TGTGCCAGCACTAAAGTTGGCTACAGCTCTGGGGCCAACGTCCTGACTTTC
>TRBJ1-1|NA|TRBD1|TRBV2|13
CASTRTGITEAFF
TGTGCCAGTACTCGGACAGGGATCACTGAAGCTTTCTTT
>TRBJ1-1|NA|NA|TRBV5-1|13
CASGAQGYTEAFF
TGCGCCAGCGGAGCACAGGGCTACACTGAAGCTTTCTTT
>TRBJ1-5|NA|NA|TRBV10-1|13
CASSEIGNQPQHF
TGCGCCAGCAGTGAGATCGGTAATCAGCCCCAGCATTTT
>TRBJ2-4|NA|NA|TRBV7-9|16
CASSLAGTFAKNIQYF
TGTGCCAGCAGCTTAGCTGGGACTTTTGCCAAAAACATTCAGTACTTC
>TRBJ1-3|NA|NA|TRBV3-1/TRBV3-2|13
CASSQGGRNTIYF
TGTGCCAGCAGCCAGGGCGGGAGAAACACCATATATTTT
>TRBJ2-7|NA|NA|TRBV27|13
CASSPPRGDEQYF
TGTGCCAGCAGTCCACCCAGGGGCGACGAGCAGTACTTC
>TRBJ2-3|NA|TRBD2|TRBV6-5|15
CASRPDSGGRDTQYF
TGTGCCAGCAGACCCGACAGCGGCGGGAGAGATACGCAGTATTTT
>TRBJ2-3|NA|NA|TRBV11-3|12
CASSQGTDTQYF
TGTGCCAGCTCTCAGGGAACAGATACGCAGTATTTT
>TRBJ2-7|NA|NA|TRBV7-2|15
CASSLGQANSYEQYF
TGTGCCAGCAGCTTAGGACAGGCGAACTCCTACGAGCAGTACTTC
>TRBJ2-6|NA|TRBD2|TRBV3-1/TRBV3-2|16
CASSDERGNGANVLTF
TGTGCCAGCAGCGATGAGCGGGGCAATGGGGCCAACGTCCTGACTTTC
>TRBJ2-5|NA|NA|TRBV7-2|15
CASSSDREGEETQYF
TGTGCCAGCAGCTCGGACAGGGAGGGTGAGGAGACCCAGTACTTC
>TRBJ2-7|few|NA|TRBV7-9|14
CASSFSDLGDEQYF
TGTGCCAGCAGCTTTTCGGACCTCGGGGACGAGCAGTACTTC
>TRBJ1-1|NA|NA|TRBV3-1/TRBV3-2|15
CASSSMAAWNTEAFF
TGTGCCAGCAGCTCAATGGCGGCATGGAACACTGAAGCTTTCTTT
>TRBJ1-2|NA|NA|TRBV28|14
CASSLLSGLGGYTF
TGTGCCAGCAGTTTATTGTCGGGGTTAGGGGGCTACACCTTC
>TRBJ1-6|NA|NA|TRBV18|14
CASSPPRGNSPLHF
TGTGCCAGCTCACCCCCGAGGGGGAATTCACCCCTCCACTTT
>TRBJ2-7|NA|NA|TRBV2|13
CASTGYSSYEQYF
TGTGCCAGTACAGGTTACAGCTCCTACGAGCAGTACTTC
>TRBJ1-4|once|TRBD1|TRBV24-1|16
CATSDSGQGANEKLFF
TGTGCCACCAGTGACTCCGGACAGGGGGCTAATGAAAAACTGTTTTTT
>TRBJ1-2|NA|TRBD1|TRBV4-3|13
CASSRGQIYGYTF
TGCGCCAGCAGCCGGGGACAGATCTATGGCTACACCTTC
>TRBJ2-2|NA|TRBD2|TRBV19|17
CASGWTSGRANTGELFF
TGTGCCAGTGGGTGGACTAGCGGGAGGGCCAACACCGGGGAGCTGTTTTTT
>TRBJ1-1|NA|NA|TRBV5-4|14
CASITRGGNTEAFF
TGTGCCAGCATCACCCGGGGGGGGAACACTGAAGCTTTCTTT
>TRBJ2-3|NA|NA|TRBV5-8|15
CASRGRGGNTDTQYF
TGTGCCAGCAGGGGCCGGGGAGGAAACACAGATACGCAGTATTTT
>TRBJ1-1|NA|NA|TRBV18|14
CASSPTPRDTEAFF
TGTGCCAGCTCACCGACCCCGAGGGACACTGAAGCTTTCTTT